This TCR beta chain was sequenced during a study of cytomegalovirus exposure and HLA in healthy donors. Study as a whole: T cells numbering approximately 170 million yielded fewer than 140 million unique TCR beta sequences in an earlier analysis. Notes on the study in general: TCR beta V- and J-gene trimming was later associated with a missense DCLRE1C variant.

CDR1 is MNHNS and CDR2 is SASEGT in the germline V gene. The CDR3 is 12 residues long. V lost 6 bases and J 6 bases, leaving 11 bases between the germline ends. Points on this clone: Its matching antigen is unknown.

This PCR relied on a set of 60 Vbeta primers and 13 Jbeta primers. Profiled with immunoSEQ multiplex PCR; TCRdb holds only in-frame clones, not every one. Here the sample table reports approximately 140,000 clones. This chain links TRBV6-1 with TRBJ1-2, with D perhaps TRBD1 (6 bases). The source is a woman aged 40 to 50 in good health and CMV-seronegative. The material sequenced was PBMCs. CDR3 bases: TGTGCCAGCAGCCATAACAGGGATGGCTACACCTTC. Its protein is CASSHNRDGYTF.